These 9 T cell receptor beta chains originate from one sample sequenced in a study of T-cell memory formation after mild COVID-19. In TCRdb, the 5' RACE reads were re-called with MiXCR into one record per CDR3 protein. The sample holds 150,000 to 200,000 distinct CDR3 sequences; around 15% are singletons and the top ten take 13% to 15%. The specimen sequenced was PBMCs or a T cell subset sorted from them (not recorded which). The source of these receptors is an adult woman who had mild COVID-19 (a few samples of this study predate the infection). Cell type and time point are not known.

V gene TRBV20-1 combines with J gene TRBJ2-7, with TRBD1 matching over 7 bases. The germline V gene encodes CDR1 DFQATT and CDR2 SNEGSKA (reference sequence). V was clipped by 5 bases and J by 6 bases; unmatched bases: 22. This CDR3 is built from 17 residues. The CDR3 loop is CSAGIGGLRDRPLEQYF. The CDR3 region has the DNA TGCAGTGCTGGGATAGGAGGTCTACGGGACAGACCCCTCGAGCAGTACTTC.

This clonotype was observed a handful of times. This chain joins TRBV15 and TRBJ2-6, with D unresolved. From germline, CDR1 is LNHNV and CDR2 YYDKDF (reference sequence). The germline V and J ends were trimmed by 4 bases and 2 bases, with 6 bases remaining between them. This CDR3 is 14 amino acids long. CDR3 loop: CATSTGPGANVLTF. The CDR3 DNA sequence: TGTGCCACCAGCACCGGTCCTGGGGCCAACGTCCTGACTTTC.

The CDR3 DNA follows: TGTGCCAGTAGTGTGGACAGGGGATTGCCCTACAATGAGCAGTTCTTC. Protein product: CASSVDRGLPYNEQFF. The chain employs TRBV19 and TRBJ2-1; 9 bases are a match to TRBD1. This CDR3 spans 16 amino acids. The V and J ends lost 5 bases and 2 bases, in that order; junction bases with no gene match: 7. Germline V gene lookup returns CDR1 LNHDA and CDR2 SQIVND (reference sequence).

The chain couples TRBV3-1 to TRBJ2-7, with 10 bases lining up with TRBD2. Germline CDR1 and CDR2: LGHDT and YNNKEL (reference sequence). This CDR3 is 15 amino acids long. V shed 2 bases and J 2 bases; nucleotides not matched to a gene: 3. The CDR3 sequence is CASSQWTSGTYEQYF. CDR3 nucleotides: TGTGCCAGCAGCCAATGGACTAGCGGAACCTACGAGCAGTACTTC.

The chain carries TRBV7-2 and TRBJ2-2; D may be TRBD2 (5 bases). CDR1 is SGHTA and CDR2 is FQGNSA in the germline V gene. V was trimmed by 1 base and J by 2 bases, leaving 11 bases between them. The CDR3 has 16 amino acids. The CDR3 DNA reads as TGTGCCAGCAGCTTAGTCGGCTGGACTAACACCGGGGAGCTGTTTTTT. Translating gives CASSLVGWTNTGELFF.

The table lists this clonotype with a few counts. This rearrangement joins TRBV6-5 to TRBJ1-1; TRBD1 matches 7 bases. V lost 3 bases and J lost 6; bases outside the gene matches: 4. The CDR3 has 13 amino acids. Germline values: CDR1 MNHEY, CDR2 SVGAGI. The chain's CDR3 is CASSYAGTAEAFF. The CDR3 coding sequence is TGTGCCAGCAGTTATGCCGGGACAGCTGAAGCTTTCTTT.

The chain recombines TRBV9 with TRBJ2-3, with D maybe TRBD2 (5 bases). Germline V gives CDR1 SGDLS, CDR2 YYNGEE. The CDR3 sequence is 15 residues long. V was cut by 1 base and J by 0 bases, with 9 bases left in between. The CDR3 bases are TGTGCCAGCAGCGTAAGCGGTACTAGCACAGATACGCAGTATTTT. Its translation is CASSVSGTSTDTQYF. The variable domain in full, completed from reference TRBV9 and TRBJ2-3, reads DSGVTQTPKHLITATGQRVTLRCSPRSGDLSVYWYQQSLDQGLQFLIQYYNGEERAKGNILERFSAQQFPDLHSELNLSSLELGDSALYFCASSVSGTSTDTQYFGPGTRLTVL.

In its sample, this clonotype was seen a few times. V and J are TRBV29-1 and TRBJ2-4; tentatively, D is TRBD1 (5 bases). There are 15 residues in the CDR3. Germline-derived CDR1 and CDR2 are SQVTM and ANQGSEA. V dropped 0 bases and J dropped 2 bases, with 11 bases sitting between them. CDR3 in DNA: TGCAGCGTTGAAGACAGGGTGATAACCAAAAACATTCAGTACTTC. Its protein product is CSVEDRVITKNIQYF. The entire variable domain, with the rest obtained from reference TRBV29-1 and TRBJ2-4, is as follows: SAVISQKPSRDICQRGTSLTIQCQVDSQVTMMFWYRQQPGQSLTLIATANQGSEATYESGFVIDKFPISRPNLTFSTLTVSNMSPEDSSIYLCSVEDRVITKNIQYFGAGTRLSVL.

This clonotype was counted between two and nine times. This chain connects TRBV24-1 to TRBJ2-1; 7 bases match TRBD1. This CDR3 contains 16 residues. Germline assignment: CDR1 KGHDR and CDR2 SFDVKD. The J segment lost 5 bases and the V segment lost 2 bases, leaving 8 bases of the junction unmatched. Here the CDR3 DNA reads TGTGCCACCAGTGATTCCTGGACAGGTAGGAACAATGAGCAGTTCTTC. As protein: CATSDSWTGRNNEQFF.